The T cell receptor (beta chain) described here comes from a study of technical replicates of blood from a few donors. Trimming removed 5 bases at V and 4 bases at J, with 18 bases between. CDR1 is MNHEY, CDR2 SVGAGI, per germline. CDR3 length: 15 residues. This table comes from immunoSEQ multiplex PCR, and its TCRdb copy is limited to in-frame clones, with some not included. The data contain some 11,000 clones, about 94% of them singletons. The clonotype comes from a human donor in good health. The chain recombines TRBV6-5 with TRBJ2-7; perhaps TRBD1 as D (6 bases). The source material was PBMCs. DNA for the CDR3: TGTGCCAGCAGTAACGGGCCAGGGGAGATATACGAGCAGTACTTC. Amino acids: CASSNGPGEIYEQYF.